Following are 27 T cell receptor beta chains from one sample sequenced in a study of T-cell memory formation after mild COVID-19. TCRdb passed the 5' RACE reads through MiXCR, listing each CDR3 protein once. The sample has just over 400,000 distinct CDR3 sequences; around 22% are singletons. Material for sequencing was PBMCs or a T cell subset sorted from them (not recorded which). The source of these receptors is an adult woman who had mild COVID-19 (a few samples of this study predate the infection). Cell type and time point are not known.

The chain is built from TRBV4-1 and TRBJ2-1, with TRBD2 matching 11 bases. The germline V gene has CDR1 MGHRA and CDR2 YSYEKL. This CDR3 comprises 16 residues. The V gene end was trimmed by 1 base and the J gene end by 4 bases; junction bases not matched to a gene: 3. The CDR3, as DNA: TGCGCCAGCAGCCAAGTAGCGGGGGGGATATACAATGAGCAGTTCTTC. Its translation is CASSQVAGGIYNEQFF.

The chain recombines TRBV20-1 with TRBJ2-4; TRBD1 matches 8 bases. Germline V CDR1 and CDR2: DFQATT, SNEGSKA (reference sequence). Germline trimming cut 0 bases from V and 2 bases from J; bases unmatched to any gene: 6. The length of the CDR3 is 16 residues. The CDR3 is CSAREGRGLSKNIQYF. Here the CDR3 DNA reads TGCAGTGCTAGAGAGGGCAGGGGGCTTTCCAAAAACATTCAGTACTTC.

The chain joins TRBV19 to TRBJ1-5, with unresolved D. Germline CDR1 and CDR2: LNHDA and SQIVND (reference sequence). CDR3 length: 14 residues. Trimming took 7 bases from V and 1 from J, leaving 11 bases between them. The chain's CDR3 is CASTFGSSNQPQHF. The DNA for the CDR3 is TGTGCCAGTACCTTTGGATCGAGCAATCAGCCCCAGCATTTT.

The chain uses TRBV20-1 and TRBJ1-2; 7 bases line up with TRBD1. After removal of 5 bases from V and 9 bases from J, the junction contained 6 bases not matched to a gene. The CDR3 loop spans 11 amino acids. Germline CDR1 DFQATT, CDR2 SNEGSKA (reference sequence). CDR3 coding DNA: TGCAGTGCTTGGGACAGTTATCGCTACACCTTC. As protein: CSAWDSYRYTF.

The chain combines TRBV3-2 with TRBJ1-4; no check of the table's D call, TRBD1, against the DNA was made. TRBV3-2 is assigned pseudogene status. This CDR3 spans 15 amino acids. The CDR3 sequence is CASRPSGARGEKLFF. CDR3 coding DNA: TGTGCCAGCCGACCCTCGGGGGCGCGAGGTGAAAAACTGTTTTTT.

This clonotype was recorded a few times. This sequence joins TRBV12-3 or TRBV12-4 and TRBJ2-5, with 10 bases identical to TRBD1. The CDR3 length is 15 residues. V shed 6 bases, J shed 5 bases, and the junction held 9 bases outside the gene matches. Here the CDR3 reads CASSHGQGVMETQYF. The CDR3 DNA follows: TGTGCCAGCAGCCATGGACAGGGGGTAATGGAGACCCAGTACTTC.

This chain uses TRBV5-1 with TRBJ2-7; D is undetermined. Trimming shortened V by 0 bases and J by 5 bases, and 12 bases separated the two germline ends. The CDR3 runs 14 residues. In germline, CDR1 is SGHRS, CDR2 YFSETQ. The CDR3 here is CASSLGEAPHEQYF. CDR3 DNA: TGCGCCAGCAGCTTGGGCGAGGCTCCCCACGAGCAGTACTTC. The variable domain in full, with the rest retrieved from reference TRBV5-1 and TRBJ2-7, is KAGVTQTPRYLIKTRGQQVTLSCSPISGHRSVSWYQQTPGQGLQFLFEYFSETQRNKGNFPGRFSGRQFSNSRSEMNVSTLELGDSALYLCASSLGEAPHEQYFGPGTRLTVT.

This clonotype was detected only a few times. The chain recombines TRBV12-3 or TRBV12-4 with TRBJ2-7, with D possibly being TRBD1 (6 bases). The V end lost 4 bases, the J end lost 3 bases, and 13 bases lay between the germline ends. This CDR3 contains 14 residues. The CDR3 region has the DNA TGTGCCAGCAGTTCGTCTGTCAGGGGCTACGAGCAGTACTTC. It codes for CASSSSVRGYEQYF.

V is TRBV5-1 and J is TRBJ1-1; D uncertain. The CDR3 consists of 13 residues. In germline, CDR1 is SGHRS, CDR2 YFSETQ. V dropped 4 bases and J dropped 5 bases, with 12 bases sitting between them. The chain's CDR3 is CASSPDLGTEAFF. The CDR3 coding sequence is TGCGCCAGCAGCCCCGATTTGGGTACTGAAGCTTTCTTT. Full variable domain (remainder filled in from reference TRBV5-1 and TRBJ1-1): KAGVTQTPRYLIKTRGQQVTLSCSPISGHRSVSWYQQTPGQGLQFLFEYFSETQRNKGNFPGRFSGRQFSNSRSEMNVSTLELGDSALYLCASSPDLGTEAFFGQGTRLTVV.

The chain carries TRBV6-5 and TRBJ2-2; unclear D gene. Germline values: CDR1 MNHEY, CDR2 SVGAGI. This CDR3 spans 14 amino acids. V lost 8 bases to trimming and J lost 6 bases, with 16 bases between them. Here the CDR3 DNA reads TGTGCCAGCGGCGTAGGGTCGGGCGCCGGGGAGCTGTTTTTT. Its protein is CASGVGSGAGELFF.

This clonotype was picked up a small number of times. This sequence joins TRBV7-9 and TRBJ2-1; 9 bases match TRBD1. The CDR3 length is 16 residues. Germline-derived CDR1 and CDR2 are SEHNR and FQNEAQ (reference sequence). With 5 bases clipped from V and 0 bases from J, the junction kept 5 bases outside the gene matches. The DNA of the CDR3 is TGTGCCAGCAGCCCTAGGACAGGGGTCTCCTACAATGAGCAGTTCTTC. Amino acid sequence: CASSPRTGVSYNEQFF.

This clonotype has a count of ten or more. This chain joins TRBV5-1 and TRBJ2-3; TRBD2 matches 14 bases. There are 15 residues in the CDR3. V lost 4 bases and J lost 4; bases outside the gene matches: 2. Germline V gene lookup returns CDR1 SGHRS and CDR2 YFSETQ. CDR3 sequence: CASSLGLAGADTQYF. In DNA form, the CDR3 reads TGCGCCAGCAGCCTGGGACTAGCGGGGGCAGATACGCAGTATTTT. Together with reference TRBV5-1 and TRBJ2-3, the CDR3 gives the full variable domain: KAGVTQTPRYLIKTRGQQVTLSCSPISGHRSVSWYQQTPGQGLQFLFEYFSETQRNKGNFPGRFSGRQFSNSRSEMNVSTLELGDSALYLCASSLGLAGADTQYFGPGTRLTVL.

This chain joins TRBV6-5 and TRBJ1-1; 9 nucleotides match TRBD1. The CDR3 length is 13 residues. With V trimmed by 5 bases and J by 10 bases, 8 bases remained unmatched. Germline V lookup: CDR1 MNHEY, CDR2 SVGAGI. CDR3 region: CASSLPGQGVAFF. The CDR3, as DNA: TGTGCCAGCAGTCTACCGGGACAGGGTGTAGCTTTCTTT.

This clonotype appeared a few times. The chain links TRBV7-3 to TRBJ1-1; D is unclear. Germline-derived CDR1 and CDR2 are SGHTA and FQGTGA. V was trimmed by 4 bases and J by 1 base, leaving 13 bases between them. There are 15 residues in the CDR3. Here the CDR3 DNA reads TGTGCCAGCAGCTCGGGCCCGCTAAGGAACACTGAAGCTTTCTTT. As protein: CASSSGPLRNTEAFF.

This clonotype has a handful of counts. J is TRBJ2-1 and V is TRBV7-3; 7 nucleotides match TRBD1. Germline V gene lookup returns CDR1 SGHTA and CDR2 FQGTGA. CDR3 length equals 14 residues. V gave up 2 bases and J gave up 8 bases; unmatched junction bases: 6. DNA for the CDR3: TGTGCCAGCAGCTTAGGGCAGGGGGTATATGAGCAGTTCTTC. Translating gives CASSLGQGVYEQFF.

The rearrangement uses TRBV2 and TRBJ2-1; TRBD2 aligns across 9 bases. V lost 8 bases and J lost 3; bases outside the gene matches: 5. Germline CDR1 is SNHLY and CDR2 is FYNNEI. This CDR3 is 14 amino acids long. The DNA for the CDR3 is TGTGCCAGCTATAGCGGGGGAAACTACAATGAGCAGTTCTTC. Residues: CASYSGGNYNEQFF.

This clonotype was observed a handful of times. This rearrangement joins TRBV7-6 to TRBJ1-6, with TRBD1 matching 9 bases. Germline CDR1 SGHVS, CDR2 FNYEAQ. The CDR3 is 16 residues long. Trimming took 4 bases from V and 7 from J; bases not matched to a gene: 8. The CDR3 DNA follows: TGTGCCAGCAGCTCCTCCGGGACAGGGTTCAATTCACCCCTCCACTTT. This encodes CASSSSGTGFNSPLHF. The variable domain in full, completed from reference TRBV7-6 and TRBJ1-6, reads GAGVSQSPRYKVTKRGQDVALRCDPISGHVSLYWYRQALGQGPEFLTYFNYEAQQDKSGLPNDRFSAERPEGSISTLTIQRTEQRDSAMYRCASSSSGTGFNSPLHFGNGTRLTVT.

The rearrangement uses TRBV12-3 or TRBV12-4 and TRBJ1-5; TRBD1 is a possible D gene (5 bases). The CDR3 totals 13 residues. V lost 6 bases to trimming and J lost 7 bases, with 13 bases between them. For the CDR3, the DNA is TGTGCCAGCAGGGGGGGAATCGGGCAGCCCCAGCATTTT. Translating gives CASRGGIGQPQHF.

The rearrangement links TRBV4-1 to TRBJ2-7; 8 bases line up with TRBD1. This CDR3 region has 15 residues. The ends lost 2 bases at V and 4 bases at J; junction bases unmatched: 7. CDR1 is MGHRA and CDR2 is YSYEKL in the germline V gene. The CDR3, as DNA: TGCGCCAGCAGCCAAACTGGACAGGGTGCGTACGAGCAGTACTTC. It translates to CASSQTGQGAYEQYF.

The chain is built from TRBV29-1 and TRBJ2-7; 8 nucleotides match TRBD2. The germline V gene encodes CDR1 SQVTM and CDR2 ANQGSEA. The CDR3 has 11 amino acids. V shed 0 bases and J 13 bases; nucleotides not matched to a gene: 5. The CDR3 DNA sequence: TGCAGCGTTGAAGATGGAGCGGGGGAATACTTC. Translation gives CSVEDGAGEYF.

The rearrangement joins TRBV12-3 or TRBV12-4 to TRBJ2-6; 7 nucleotides agree with TRBD1. Trimming removed 4 bases from V and 0 bases from J; junction bases left unmatched: 3. CDR3 length: 16 amino acids. This CDR3 reads CASSSSGGSGANVLTF. DNA of the CDR3: TGTGCCAGCAGTTCGTCAGGGGGCTCTGGGGCCAACGTCCTGACTTTC.

This clonotype was seen a handful of times. The V and J genes are TRBV6-5 and TRBJ2-7; tentative D call: TRBD2 (6 bases). CDR1 is MNHEY and CDR2 is SVGAGI in the germline V gene. This CDR3 comprises 12 residues. Trimming shortened V by 6 bases and J by 3 bases, and 9 bases separated the two germline ends. Here the CDR3 reads CASRAGRYEQYF. The CDR3 bases are TGTGCCAGCAGGGCGGGACGCTACGAGCAGTACTTC.

This clonotype was picked up a small number of times. This chain joins TRBV7-2 and TRBJ2-7; D uncertain. Germline lookup yields CDR1 SGHTA and CDR2 FQGNSA. Between the trimmed V and J ends, which lost 3 bases and 6 bases, there was a span of 9 bases. The CDR3 is 12 amino acids. This CDR3 is CASSFLSGEQYF. Here the CDR3 DNA reads TGTGCCAGCAGCTTCCTGTCAGGCGAGCAGTACTTC.

The chain carries TRBV12-3 or TRBV12-4 and TRBJ1-1; D gene unclear. The CDR3 loop spans 12 amino acids. V was shortened by 5 bases and J by 6 bases, with 10 bases between the two germline ends. CDR3 nucleotide sequence: TGTGCCAGCAGTCTATGGACTTCTGAAGCTTTCTTT. Amino acids: CASSLWTSEAFF.

This clonotype has just a few counts. This chain uses TRBV12-3 or TRBV12-4 with TRBJ2-7, with TRBD2 matching 9 bases. J gave up 6 bases and V 5 bases, and 14 bases lay outside the gene matches. The CDR3 contains 16 residues. The CDR3 nucleotides are TGTGCCAGCAGTCTTAGCGGGAGTCGGTATCTTCGCGAGCAGTACTTC. Translating it yields CASSLSGSRYLREQYF.

This clonotype was seen a handful of times. The J gene is TRBJ1-4, the V gene TRBV29-1; 7 bases line up with TRBD1. The V gene's germline CDR1 is SQVTM and CDR2 ANQGSEA. The trim removed 4 bases at V and 5 bases at J, leaving 4 bases unmatched. This CDR3 spans 13 amino acids. CDR3 DNA sequence: TGCAGCGTTGGACAGGGAAGAAATGAAAAACTGTTTTTT. This sequence encodes CSVGQGRNEKLFF.

This clonotype showed up just a few times. This chain connects TRBV2 to TRBJ2-4; 10 positions match TRBD1. The germline gives CDR1 SNHLY, CDR2 FYNNEI. CDR3 size: 17 residues. The V and J ends lost 3 bases and 3 bases, in that order; junction bases with no gene match: 8. The CDR3 region is CASSELGTGEFKNIQYF. The CDR3 DNA is TGTGCCAGCAGTGAGTTAGGGACAGGGGAGTTCAAAAACATTCAGTACTTC.